This TCR beta chain was recorded in a study of OX40 agonist ivuxolimab in advanced cancers. Study summary: Clinicians treated patients with ivuxolimab, an agonistic anti-OX40 (CD134) antibody. Intravenous ivuxolimab was administered to patients every 2 weeks at 0.01 to 10 mg/kg. Cancers in dose escalation were hepatocellular, melanoma, renal cell and head and neck.

Some clones are missing from TCRdb's copy, which holds only in-frame ones; the method was immunoSEQ multiplex PCR. The sample has tens of thousands of clones, 85% to 90% seen once. The study sampled blood at baseline, cycle 4 day 1, and cycle 7 day 1. CDR1 MGHRA and CDR2 YSYEKL come from the germline V gene. The CDR3 loop spans 15 amino acids. With 5 bases removed from V and 2 bases from J, the gap between germline ends came to 16 bases. Sequencing used CD4+ or CD8+ T cells sorted from blood, obtained in a trial of the OX40 agonist ivuxolimab. This receptor was taken from an adult with an advanced solid tumor such as melanoma, head and neck, liver or kidney cancer. The chain uses TRBV4-1 and TRBJ2-7, with D maybe TRBD2 (6 bases). CDR3 coding DNA: TGCGCCAGCAGCTCTTTAGTCGGCGGGGCCTACGAGCAGTACTTC. Encoded protein: CASSSLVGGAYEQYF.